The 27 T cell receptor beta chains listed next were all sequenced from one sample in a study of blood T cells in healthy people across ages. Using a J-beta primer mix together with a sample-barcoded 5' primer, a second PCR was run for about 6 to 12 cycles. MiXCR, run by TCRdb on the 5' RACE reads, gives a single entry per CDR3 protein. The sample includes roughly 1 million distinct CDR3 sequences, 20% to 25% of them seen just once. The same sample was also studied in work on T cells of mothers and their children.

The sample comprised blood. The source of these receptors is a girl aged 2 to 10 in good health.

There are a few counts of this clonotype. This chain connects TRBV9 to TRBJ2-3; weak D call: TRBD1 (6 bases). Germline-derived CDR1 and CDR2 are SGDLS and YYNGEE. Trimming cost V 2 bases and J 6 bases, with 13 bases left between them. This CDR3 is built from 14 residues. CDR3 DNA sequence: TGTGCCAGCAGCGTTGGGGCAGGGGACGATACGCAGTATTTT. Protein product: CASSVGAGDDTQYF. Combining the CDR3 with reference TRBV9 and TRBJ2-3 gives the whole variable domain DSGVTQTPKHLITATGQRVTLRCSPRSGDLSVYWYQQSLDQGLQFLIQYYNGEERAKGNILERFSAQQFPDLHSELNLSSLELGDSALYFCASSVGAGDDTQYFGPGTRLTVL.

The J gene is TRBJ1-1, the V gene TRBV4-2; TRBD1 matches 7 bases. The CDR3 runs 15 residues. From germline, CDR1 is LGHNA and CDR2 YNFKEQ. After removal of 3 bases from V and 8 bases from J, the junction contained 12 bases not matched to a gene. CDR3 residues: CASSQGTGQKKEAFF. The CDR3 DNA sequence: TGTGCCAGCAGCCAGGGGACGGGACAGAAAAAGGAAGCTTTCTTT.

The V gene is TRBV6-2 or TRBV6-3, the J gene TRBJ2-2, with D tentatively TRBD1 (5 bases). Per the germline V gene, CDR1 is MNHEY and CDR2 is SVGEGT. V was clipped by 6 bases and J by 1 base, with 9 bases between them. This CDR3 is 14 amino acids long. The CDR3 is CASSETENTGELFF. CDR3 DNA sequence: TGTGCCAGCAGCGAGACAGAGAACACCGGGGAGCTGTTTTTT.

V and J are TRBV28 and TRBJ1-1, with 9 bases that match TRBD1. In germline, CDR1 is MDHEN, CDR2 SYDVKM. The CDR3 consists of 11 residues. V shed 8 bases, J shed 7 bases, and the junction held 2 bases outside the gene matches. Here the CDR3 DNA reads TGTGCCAGCCGGACAGGGGTTGAAGCTTTCTTT. Its protein is CASRTGVEAFF.

The V and J genes are TRBV5-1 and TRBJ2-1; no definite D call. V lost 0 bases, J lost 5 bases, and 18 bases lay in between. CDR1 is SGHRS and CDR2 is YFSETQ in the germline V gene. The CDR3 length is 17 residues. CDR3 DNA: TGCGCCAGCAGCTTGGGTCTGCCTGGTAGGGAAGACAATGAGCAGTTCTTC. It is translated as CASSLGLPGREDNEQFF.

This clonotype was seen more than once but under ten times. The chain carries TRBV7-6 and TRBJ2-5; 7 nucleotides align to TRBD2. Germline CDR1 and CDR2: SGHVS and FNYEAQ. This CDR3 comprises 15 residues. V lost 4 bases, J lost 7 bases, and 12 bases stayed unmatched. CDR3 residues: CASSSWGGSWGTQYF. CDR3 DNA sequence: TGTGCCAGCAGCTCCTGGGGGGGGAGCTGGGGGACCCAGTACTTC.

There are a few counts of this clonotype. The rearrangement joins TRBV4-3 to TRBJ2-5; 7 bases align to TRBD1. The end of the DNA is better explained by TRBJ2-7, so the J call may be wrong. CDR3 length: 15 amino acids. Germline CDR1 reads LGHNA; CDR2 reads YSLEER. The CDR3, as DNA: TGCGCCAGCAGCCAAGATCCCTCAGGGGGCTACGAGCAGTACTTC. It codes for CASSQDPSGGYEQYF.

This chain joins TRBV12-5 and TRBJ1-1, with a weak D call TRBD1 (6 bases). The germline gives CDR1 LGHNT, CDR2 FRNRAP. The ends were cut back, 2 bases at V and 4 bases at J, with 14 bases in the middle. The CDR3 totals 15 residues. The CDR3 sequence: CASGLLQGLATEAFF. CDR3 sequence (DNA): TGTGCTAGTGGTTTGCTTCAGGGGCTTGCCACTGAAGCTTTCTTT.

In this sample, this clonotype turned up a few times. The rearrangement links TRBV7-9 to TRBJ2-7; 12 nucleotides match TRBD2. The germline gives CDR1 SEHNR, CDR2 FQNEAQ (reference sequence). The CDR3 spans 15 residues. V lost 8 bases to trimming and J lost 7 bases; unmatched junction nucleotides: 12. Here the CDR3 reads CASALSASGRVEQYF. The CDR3 region has the DNA TGTGCCAGCGCACTCTCGGCTAGCGGGAGGGTAGAGCAGTACTTC. The whole variable domain, filled in from reference TRBV7-9 and TRBJ2-7, reads DTGVSQNPRHKITKRGQNVTFRCDPISEHNRLYWYRQTLGQGPEFLTYFQNEAQLEKSRLLSDRFSAERPKGSFSTLEIQRTEQGDSAMYLCASALSASGRVEQYFGPGTRLTVT.

V and J are TRBV11-3 and TRBJ2-3; D uncertain. Trimming removed 3 bases at V and 4 bases at J, with 5 bases between. The CDR3 is made up of 12 amino acids. Germline lookup yields CDR1 SGHNT and CDR2 YENEEA. CDR3 in amino acids: CASSFIPDTQYF. In nucleotides, the CDR3 is TGTGCCAGCAGCTTTATTCCAGATACGCAGTATTTT.

This clonotype was found a few times. The V gene is TRBV27, the J gene TRBJ1-1, with TRBD1 as a possible D gene (6 bases). CDR1 MNHEY and CDR2 SMNVEV come from the germline V gene (reference sequence). V lost 2 bases and J 3 bases, leaving 10 bases between the germline ends. CDR3 length equals 14 residues. CDR3 protein: CASSLQGWYTEAFF. CDR3 DNA: TGTGCCAGCAGTTTACAGGGGTGGTACACTGAAGCTTTCTTT.

The V and J genes are TRBV29-1 and TRBJ2-1; D perhaps matches TRBD1 (6 bases). The length of the CDR3 is 17 residues. Germline V gene sequence: CDR1 SQVTM, CDR2 ANQGSEA. Trimming shortened V by 1 base and J by 4 bases, and 20 bases separated the two germline ends. This CDR3 is CSVEGANNGGGYNEQFF. CDR3 bases: TGCAGCGTTGAAGGGGCCAACAATGGGGGCGGATACAATGAGCAGTTCTTC.

The chain combines TRBV20-1 with TRBJ1-2, with TRBD1 as a possible D gene (6 bases). V lost 0 bases and J 8 bases, leaving 13 bases between the germline ends. CDR1 and CDR2 (germline): DFQATT, SNEGSKA (reference sequence). The CDR3 is 13 residues long. CDR3 sequence reads: CSAREYGGGGYTF. The CDR3 coding sequence is TGCAGTGCTAGAGAATACGGGGGCGGCGGCTACACCTTC.

In DNA form, the CDR3 reads TGCAGTGCTACCGGGACAGGGGGGCCAGCGGTCTACAATGAGCAGTTCTTC. Residues: CSATGTGGPAVYNEQFF. The rearrangement joins TRBV20-1 to TRBJ2-1; 11 bases align to TRBD1. The germline V gene has CDR1 DFQATT and CDR2 SNEGSKA (reference sequence). V lost 4 bases and J lost 3; bases outside the gene matches: 11. The CDR3 extends over 17 amino acids.

The chain employs TRBV20-1 and TRBJ2-5; 12 nucleotides line up with TRBD2. CDR3 size: 14 residues. Germline V CDR1 and CDR2: DFQATT, SNEGSKA (reference sequence). Losses at the gene ends were 2 bases for V and 4 bases for J; bases not matched to a gene: 2. CDR3 sequence: CSARKLAGGETQYF. For the CDR3, the DNA is TGCAGTGCTAGAAAACTAGCGGGGGGAGAGACCCAGTACTTC.

This clonotype has only a few counts. V gene TRBV28 combines with J gene TRBJ1-4; D may be TRBD1 (5 bases). This CDR3 comprises 13 residues. The germline CDR1 and CDR2 sequences are MDHEN and SYDVKM. The V end was cut by 8 bases, the J end by 0 bases, with 7 bases between. This CDR3 reads CASWGPTNEKLFF. The DNA of the CDR3 is TGTGCCAGCTGGGGACCAACTAATGAAAAACTGTTTTTT.

The chain uses TRBV29-1 and TRBJ1-5; D is uncertain. Germline assignment: CDR1 SQVTM and CDR2 ANQGSEA. V lost 5 bases and J 0 bases, leaving 8 bases between the germline ends. The CDR3 has 13 amino acids. For the CDR3, the DNA is TGCAGCGTTACGACGGATAGCAATCAGCCCCAGCATTTT. Its translation: CSVTTDSNQPQHF.

This clonotype occurred many times. The V gene is TRBV5-5, the J gene TRBJ1-3; D is unclear. V was clipped by 2 bases and J by 3 bases, with 3 bases between them. Per germline, CDR1 SGHKS and CDR2 YYEKEE (reference sequence). The CDR3 is 12 residues long. The CDR3 DNA sequence: TGTGCCAGCAGCTTAGATGGAAACACCATATATTTT. Residues: CASSLDGNTIYF.

This chain's CDR3 is CASSQGRRGAEQYF. The DNA of the CDR3 is TGTGCCAGCAGTCAGGGGAGAAGGGGAGCCGAGCAGTACTTC. The chain has TRBV6-1 and TRBJ2-5; D might be TRBD1 (6 bases). The last part of the DNA fits TRBJ2-7 better; the J call may be wrong. The germline CDR1 and CDR2 sequences are MNHNS and SASEGT. The CDR3 has 14 residues.

In its sample, this clonotype was seen once. V gene TRBV29-1 combines with J gene TRBJ1-2; D remains ambiguous. Trimming removed 4 bases from V and 8 bases from J, with 20 bases in between. From germline, CDR1 is SQVTM and CDR2 ANQGSEA. There are 14 residues in the CDR3. The CDR3 spells CSVAFGSGGGGYTF. CDR3 sequence (DNA): TGCAGCGTTGCGTTTGGAAGCGGAGGAGGAGGCTACACCTTC.

The chain is built from TRBV7-3 and TRBJ1-1; D is possibly TRBD1 (6 bases). The CDR3 has 15 amino acids. Germline CDR1 reads SGHTA; CDR2 reads FQGTGA. Trimming removed 5 bases at V and 1 base at J, with 14 bases between. The CDR3 is CASSPWTAENTEAFF. In DNA, the CDR3 is TGTGCCAGCAGCCCCTGGACAGCTGAGAACACTGAAGCTTTCTTT.

The rearrangement joins TRBV2 to TRBJ2-3; TRBD2 aligns across 13 bases. The germline CDR1 and CDR2 sequences are SNHLY and FYNNEI. The CDR3 covers 15 residues. Unmatched junction bases numbered 4, after V lost 8 bases and J lost 2 bases. CDR3: CASGGLAGPTDTQYF. The CDR3 DNA reads TGTGCCAGCGGGGGACTAGCGGGGCCCACAGATACGCAGTATTTT.

This sequence joins TRBV10-3 and TRBJ2-5; no clear D gene. Germline CDR1 ENHRY, CDR2 SYGVKD. The V end was cut by 0 bases, the J end by 1 base, with 6 bases between. The CDR3 is made up of 14 amino acids. The chain's CDR3 is CAISESKVQETQYF. The CDR3 DNA reads as TGTGCCATCAGTGAGTCGAAGGTCCAAGAGACCCAGTACTTC.

A few counts support this clonotype. One end of the junction does not line up with germline, which may come from a read error. The CDR3 here is CASRDLLAGDRFF. Written as DNA, the CDR3 is TGTGCCAGCAGGGACCTGCTAGCGGGGGACAGATTTTTC. This sequence joins TRBV2 and TRBJ2-5, with 10 bases identical to TRBD2. The CDR3 length is 13 residues. Germline V CDR1 and CDR2: SNHLY, FYNNEI.

The chain recombines TRBV7-2 with TRBJ2-1; no clear D. Trimming pared 8 bases from V and 2 bases from J, leaving 19 bases between. CDR1 is SGHTA, CDR2 FQGNSA, per germline. The CDR3 loop spans 16 amino acids. The CDR3 nucleotides read TGTGCCAGCTCGTTCAGAGATTCGGCCACCTACAATGAGCAGTTCTTC. Its protein is CASSFRDSATYNEQFF.

This clonotype showed up just a few times. This rearrangement joins TRBV29-1 to TRBJ2-1; no firm D call. V dropped 7 bases and J dropped 5 bases, with 15 bases sitting between them. There are 13 residues in the CDR3. CDR1 SQVTM and CDR2 ANQGSEA come from the germline V gene. The CDR3 sequence: CSASAFTDNEQFF. CDR3 sequence (DNA): TGCAGCGCTTCTGCATTCACAGACAATGAGCAGTTCTTC.

This clonotype appeared a few times. This chain links TRBV6-5 with TRBJ2-7; possibly TRBD1 for D (6 bases). The CDR3 extends over 14 amino acids. Trimming cost V 0 bases and J 5 bases, with 11 bases left between them. Germline CDR1 MNHEY, CDR2 SVGAGI. CDR3 nucleotides: TGTGCCAGCAGTTACTCCGGGACAAGCAACGAGCAGTACTTC. This translates into CASSYSGTSNEQYF.